Shown below are 23 T cell receptor beta chains from a single sample sequenced in a study of blood T cell repertoires in COVID-19. Generated by immunoSEQ multiplex PCR, the TCRdb table keeps only in-frame clones and is missing some. The sample holds 200,000 to 250,000 clones, about 87% seen once. The material sequenced was PBMCs or T cells enriched from blood (not recorded which). The receptors were sampled from a young woman who had recovered from COVID-19.

The rearrangement joins TRBV9 to TRBJ2-1; TRBD1 matches 8 bases. With V trimmed by 0 bases and J by 8 bases, 10 bases remained unmatched. The germline V gene encodes CDR1 SGDLS and CDR2 YYNGEE. The CDR3 totals 16 residues. The CDR3 is CASSVGWAGGLDEQFF. The CDR3 region has the DNA TGTGCCAGCAGCGTAGGTTGGGCAGGGGGCCTGGATGAGCAGTTCTTC. Complete variable domain (other parts from reference TRBV9 and TRBJ2-1): DSGVTQTPKHLITATGQRVTLRCSPRSGDLSVYWYQQSLDQGLQFLIQYYNGEERAKGNILERFSAQQFPDLHSELNLSSLELGDSALYFCASSVGWAGGLDEQFFGPGTRLTVL.

This chain links TRBV13 with TRBJ1-2; D might be TRBD1 (5 bases). From germline, CDR1 is PRHDT and CDR2 FYEKMQ (reference sequence). This CDR3 contains 16 residues. Trimming removed 0 bases at V and 3 bases at J, with 14 bases between. This CDR3 reads CASSLGPTGLDYGYTF. The CDR3, as DNA: TGTGCCAGCAGCTTAGGCCCCACAGGCTTGGACTATGGCTACACCTTC.

This chain links TRBV3-1 (or the pseudogene TRBV3-2) with TRBJ1-3; no clear D gene. V lost 3 bases, J lost 5 bases, and 5 bases lay in between. This CDR3 has 12 residues. The germline CDR1 and CDR2 sequences are LGHDT and YNNKEL (reference sequence). In nucleotides, the CDR3 is TGTGCCAGCAGCCATCCCAGAAACACCATATATTTT. Amino acids: CASSHPRNTIYF.

This clone was counted a single time. The rearrangement joins TRBV29-1 to TRBJ2-7; the D is unclear. CDR3 length: 12 amino acids. Germline V gene lookup returns CDR1 SQVTM and CDR2 ANQGSEA. The V end was cut by 7 bases, the J end by 2 bases, with 12 bases between. CDR3 region: CSASNNAYEQYF. The CDR3 bases are TGCAGCGCGAGCAATAACGCCTACGAGCAGTACTTC.

This chain joins TRBV7-2 and TRBJ1-4; D remains ambiguous. Trimming took 5 bases from V and 5 from J, leaving 6 bases between them. This CDR3 contains 12 residues. Per the germline V gene, CDR1 is SGHTA and CDR2 is FQGNSA. The CDR3 sequence: CASSPQNEKLFF. In nucleotides, the CDR3 is TGTGCCAGCAGCCCCCAGAATGAAAAACTGTTTTTT.

The CDR3 loop reads CASSLPDSLSGNTIYF. The CDR3 nucleotides are TGTGCCAGCAGCTTACCCGACAGTCTATCTGGAAACACCATATATTTT. The J gene is TRBJ1-3, the V gene TRBV5-6, with a possible D match to TRBD1 (5 bases). Trimming left V 2 bases short and J 1 base short, with 13 bases between. CDR3 length: 16 residues. In germline, CDR1 is SGHDT, CDR2 YYEEEE.

The genes are TRBV5-4 and TRBJ2-3; 7 nucleotides agree with TRBD1. Germline V gene sequence: CDR1 SGHNT, CDR2 YYREEE (reference sequence). Unmatched junction bases numbered 7, after V lost 4 bases and J lost 2 bases. The CDR3 is 15 residues long. The chain's CDR3 is CASSAQGPSTDTQYF. The CDR3 nucleotides are TGTGCCAGCAGCGCACAGGGGCCGTCCACAGATACGCAGTATTTT.

The CDR3 sequence: CASSPAQGTDTQYF. CDR3 bases: TGCGCCAGCAGCCCCGCGCAGGGCACAGATACGCAGTATTTT. The chain carries TRBV4-3 and TRBJ2-3; D unclear. Germline CDR1 is LGHNA and CDR2 is YSLEER. The CDR3 totals 14 residues. The germline V and J ends were trimmed by 4 bases and 1 base, with 9 bases remaining between them.

CDR3 protein: CASSFRVLGGADTQYF. DNA for the CDR3: TGTGCCAGTAGTTTCCGGGTCCTTGGGGGGGCCGATACGCAGTATTTT. The V and J genes are TRBV19 and TRBJ2-3; perhaps TRBD2 as D (7 bases). Trimming cost V 5 bases and J 6 bases, with 21 bases left between them. From germline, CDR1 is LNHDA and CDR2 SQIVND (reference sequence). The CDR3 length is 16 residues.

CDR3 DNA: TGTGCCAGTAGTATTCTCACGGGGGATACGCAGTATTTT. Translating gives CASSILTGDTQYF. The V gene is TRBV19, the J gene TRBJ2-3, with D possibly TRBD2 on 5 matching bases. Germline V CDR1 and CDR2: LNHDA, SQIVND (reference sequence). Trimming pared 3 bases from V and 6 bases from J, leaving 10 bases between. The CDR3 consists of 13 residues.

V is TRBV7-2 and J is TRBJ2-1; 10 bases are shared with TRBD2. This CDR3 is built from 15 residues. V lost 2 bases and J lost 2; bases outside the gene matches: 0. Germline CDR1 SGHTA, CDR2 FQGNSA. This CDR3 is CASSLTSGAYNEQFF. The CDR3 DNA reads as TGTGCCAGCAGCTTAACTAGCGGGGCCTACAATGAGCAGTTCTTC.

The chain couples TRBV5-6 to TRBJ2-3; 7 positions agree with TRBD1. Looked up from germline, CDR1 is SGHDT and CDR2 is YYEEEE. This CDR3 has 16 amino acids. V lost 0 bases, J lost 0 bases, and 4 bases stayed unmatched. CDR3 nucleotide sequence: TGTGCCAGCAGCTTGGCCTCACAGGGGAGCACAGATACGCAGTATTTT. This sequence encodes CASSLASQGSTDTQYF.

The chain has TRBV5-6 and TRBJ1-3; D not certain. CDR3 size: 14 residues. Germline CDR1 is SGHDT and CDR2 is YYEEEE. V lost 0 bases to trimming and J lost 2 bases, with 6 bases between them. CDR3 nucleotides: TGTGCCAGCAGCTTGGGGGCCGCTGGAAACACCATATATTTT. Amino acid sequence: CASSLGAAGNTIYF.

CDR3 in amino acids: CASSPPLGEQFF. CDR3 in DNA: TGTGCCAGCAGTCCTCCCCTAGGTGAGCAGTTCTTC. The V gene is TRBV27, the J gene TRBJ2-1; no reliable D call. V was clipped by 5 bases and J by 9 bases, with 11 bases between them. Per germline, CDR1 MNHEY and CDR2 SMNVEV (reference sequence). This CDR3 is 12 amino acids long.

This rearrangement joins TRBV7-2 to TRBJ1-4, with TRBD1 as a possible D gene (5 bases). Germline assignment: CDR1 SGHTA and CDR2 FQGNSA. Trimming shortened V by 4 bases and J by 13 bases, and 16 bases separated the two germline ends. The CDR3 consists of 13 residues. The CDR3 nucleotides read TGTGCCAGCAGCTCCCGCGGGGGGGGAGGACTGTTTTTT. This encodes CASSSRGGGGLFF.

The chain combines TRBV5-8 with TRBJ2-7, with D tentatively TRBD1 (5 bases). The CDR3 contains 13 residues. Germline-derived CDR1 and CDR2 are SGHTS and YDEGEE. Trimming left V 1 base short and J 8 bases short, with 13 bases between. The CDR3 sequence is CASSLLWQGKQYF. In DNA, the CDR3 is TGTGCCAGCAGCTTGTTATGGCAGGGAAAGCAGTACTTC.

A word on this clone: One end of the junction does not line up with germline, which may come from a read error. V gene TRBV3-1 (or the pseudogene TRBV3-2) combines with J gene TRBJ2-1, with 12 bases fitting TRBD2. Germline V gene data show CDR1 as LGHDT and CDR2 as YNNKEL (reference sequence). CDR3 size: 15 residues. The CDR3 DNA reads TGTGCCCGCAGCCTGGGCCTAGCGGGGGGGGGTGAGCAGTTCTTC. Residues: CARSLGLAGGGEQFF.

The rearrangement uses TRBV29-1 and TRBJ2-3; possible D gene TRBD1, 6 bases. The ends were cut back, 7 bases at V and 4 bases at J, with 24 bases in the middle. Germline CDR1 reads SQVTM; CDR2 reads ANQGSEA. This CDR3 is built from 16 residues. The DNA of the CDR3 is TGCAGCGACAATCTACCCCCACCGGGACACCCAGATACGCAGTATTTT. It encodes CSDNLPPPGHPDTQYF.

This rearrangement joins TRBV5-1 to TRBJ2-5; TRBD1 agrees at 7 bases. V lost 2 bases and J lost 5; bases outside the gene matches: 6. The germline V gene encodes CDR1 SGHRS and CDR2 YFSETQ. This CDR3 region has 14 residues. CDR3: CASSFTGDMETQYF. The CDR3 DNA sequence: TGCGCCAGCAGCTTCACAGGGGATATGGAGACCCAGTACTTC.

The V and J genes are TRBV6-5 and TRBJ1-2, with a tentative D call TRBD1 (5 bases). V was shortened by 6 bases and J by 5 bases, with 7 bases between the two germline ends. The CDR3 is 11 amino acids. Germline V lookup: CDR1 MNHEY, CDR2 SVGAGI. In DNA, the CDR3 is TGTGCCAGCAGCCAGGGTTATGGCTACACCTTC. This sequence encodes CASSQGYGYTF.

The V call is TRBV5-6, the J call TRBJ1-1; D is perhaps TRBD1 (6 bases). Germline V lookup: CDR1 SGHDT, CDR2 YYEEEE. V lost 3 bases to trimming and J lost 0 bases, with 15 bases between them. The length of the CDR3 is 16 residues. CDR3 sequence: CASSWFDRMVNTEAFF. The DNA of the CDR3 is TGTGCCAGCAGCTGGTTTGACAGGATGGTGAACACTGAAGCTTTCTTT.

This sequence joins TRBV2 and TRBJ1-6; no definite D call. Germline V gives CDR1 SNHLY, CDR2 FYNNEI. The CDR3 is made up of 12 amino acids. The V gene lost 1 base and the J gene lost 9 bases, with 4 bases spanning the gap. CDR3 region: CASSEDSSPLHF. In DNA, the CDR3 is TGTGCCAGCAGTGAAGACAGTTCACCCCTCCACTTT.

The chain joins TRBV6-5 to TRBJ2-7, with a weak D call TRBD1 (5 bases). The CDR3 is made up of 14 amino acids. Germline-derived CDR1 and CDR2 are MNHEY and SVGAGI. V lost 9 bases to trimming and J lost 6 bases, with 21 bases between them. The CDR3 region is CARNAGQQSSEQYF. The CDR3 DNA reads as TGTGCCAGGAATGCAGGGCAACAAAGTAGCGAGCAGTACTTC.